Reported below is one TCR beta chain. Germline and junction disagree at one end, which may indicate a read error. This specimen comes from a study of tumor-infiltrating lymphocytes in primary liver carcinoma. DNA and RNA were both co-extracted from about 19-30 mg of bulk tissue that had not been sorted. TCR beta cDNA was prepared out of around 460 ng total RNA by means of a constant-region primer. Three nested multiplex PCR rounds, a slightly modified ARM-PCR, produced the libraries for TCR beta. TRBV1-TRBV30 forward primers and a C-beta reverse primer were used in the first two PCR rounds, which each ran for about 11 cycles. TCRdb reprocessed the multiplex PCR reads with MiXCR, giving one entry per CDR3 protein. The sample holds approximately 30,000 distinct CDR3 sequences, 70% to 80% seen once. The CDR3 extends over 14 amino acids. Germline V gene lookup returns CDR1 GTSNPN and CDR2 SVGIG (reference sequence).

The clonotype originates from a woman in her thirties with primary liver carcinoma and hepatitis B virus infection. Material for sequencing was liver tumor tissue from sampling region 3. Subset in this sample: tumor region T3, left-lateral pole. The rearrangement uses TRBV30 and TRBJ1-5; no reliable D call. The CDR3 spells CASSGWGGNQTQHF. The CDR3 region has the DNA TGTGCCTCCTCTGGGTGGGGTGGTAATCAGACCCAGCATTTT.